This T cell receptor (beta chain) stems from a study of CD8 T cells in ankylosing spondylitis. Construction of TCR beta libraries was performed using quantitative 5'-RACE with molecular barcodes. TCRdb called the 5' RACE reads again in MiXCR, with one record for every CDR3 protein. The sample has around 150,000 distinct CDR3 sequences; around 10% are singletons. As to this clonotype: Its antigen is currently unknown.

The length of the CDR3 is 13 residues. Trimming cost V 3 bases and J 3 bases, with 9 bases left between them. Looked up from germline, CDR1 is LNHDA and CDR2 is SQIVND (reference sequence). Study results and caveats: With a CD8+ phenotype, disease-linked clones were relatively rare in peripheral blood. Blood of patients with ankylosing spondylitis appeared to be characterized by a TCR beta motif of several highly homologous variants.

The receptor was derived from a male donor with ankylosing spondylitis or in good health (not recorded which). Sequenced sample: blood, either unsorted or a sorted T cell fraction (not recorded which). The V call is TRBV19, the J call TRBJ2-7; D is unclear. CDR3 nucleotides: TGTGCCAGTAGTATTGAACTGAACTACGAGCAGTACTTC. It codes for CASSIELNYEQYF.